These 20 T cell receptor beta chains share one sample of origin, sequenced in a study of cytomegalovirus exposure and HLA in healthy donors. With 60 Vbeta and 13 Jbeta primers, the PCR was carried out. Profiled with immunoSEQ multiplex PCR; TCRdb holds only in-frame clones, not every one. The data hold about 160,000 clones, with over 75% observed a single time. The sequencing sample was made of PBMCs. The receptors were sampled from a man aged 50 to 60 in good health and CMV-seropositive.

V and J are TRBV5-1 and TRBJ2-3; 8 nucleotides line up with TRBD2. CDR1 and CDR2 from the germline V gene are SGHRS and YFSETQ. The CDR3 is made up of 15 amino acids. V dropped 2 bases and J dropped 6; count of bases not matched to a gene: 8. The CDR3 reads CASSFLAGSGDTQYF. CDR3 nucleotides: TGCGCCAGCAGCTTCCTAGCGGGCTCGGGCGATACGCAGTATTTT.

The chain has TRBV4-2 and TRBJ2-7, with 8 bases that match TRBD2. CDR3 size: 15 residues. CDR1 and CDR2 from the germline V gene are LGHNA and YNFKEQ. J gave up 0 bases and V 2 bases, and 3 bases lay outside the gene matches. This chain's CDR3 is CASSQSTSDSYEQYF. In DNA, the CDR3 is TGTGCCAGCAGCCAATCGACTAGCGACTCCTACGAGCAGTACTTC.

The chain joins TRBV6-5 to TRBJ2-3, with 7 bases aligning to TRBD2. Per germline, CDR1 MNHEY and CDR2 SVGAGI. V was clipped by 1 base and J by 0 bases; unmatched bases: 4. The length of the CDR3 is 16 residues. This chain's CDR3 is CASSYWREISTDTQYF. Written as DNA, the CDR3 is TGTGCCAGCAGTTACTGGCGGGAGATTAGCACAGATACGCAGTATTTT.

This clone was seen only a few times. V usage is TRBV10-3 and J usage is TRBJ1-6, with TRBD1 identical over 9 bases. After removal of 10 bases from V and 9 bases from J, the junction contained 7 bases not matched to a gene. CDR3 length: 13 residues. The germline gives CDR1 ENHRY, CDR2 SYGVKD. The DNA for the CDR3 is TGTGCCACCCGACAGGGGGACAGTTCACCCCTCCACTTT. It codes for CATRQGDSSPLHF.

CDR3 bases: TGCGCCAGCAGTCCAGACAAGAACACTGAAGCTTTCTTT. Encoded protein: CASSPDKNTEAFF. The chain links TRBV5-1 to TRBJ1-1; no clear D. The CDR3 sequence is 13 residues long. V dropped 5 bases and J dropped 1 base, with 9 bases sitting between them. Germline CDR1 is SGHRS and CDR2 is YFSETQ.

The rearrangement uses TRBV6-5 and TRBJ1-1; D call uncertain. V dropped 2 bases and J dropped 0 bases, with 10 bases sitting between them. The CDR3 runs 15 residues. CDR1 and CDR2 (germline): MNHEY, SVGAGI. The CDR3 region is CASSYNYHMNTEAFF. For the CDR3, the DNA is TGTGCCAGCAGTTACAACTACCACATGAACACTGAAGCTTTCTTT.

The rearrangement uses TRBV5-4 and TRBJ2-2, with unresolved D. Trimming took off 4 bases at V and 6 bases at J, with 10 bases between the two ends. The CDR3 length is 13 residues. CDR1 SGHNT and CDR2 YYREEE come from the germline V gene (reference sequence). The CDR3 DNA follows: TGTGCCAGCAGCGTAGAACCCGCCGGGGAGCTGTTTTTT. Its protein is CASSVEPAGELFF.

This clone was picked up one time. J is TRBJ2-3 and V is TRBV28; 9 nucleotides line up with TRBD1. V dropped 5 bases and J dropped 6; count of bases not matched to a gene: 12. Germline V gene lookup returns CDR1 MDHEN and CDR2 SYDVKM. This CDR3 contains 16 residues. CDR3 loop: CASSTPGTGGWDTQYF. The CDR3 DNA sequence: TGTGCCAGCAGTACCCCCGGAACAGGGGGCTGGGATACGCAGTATTTT.

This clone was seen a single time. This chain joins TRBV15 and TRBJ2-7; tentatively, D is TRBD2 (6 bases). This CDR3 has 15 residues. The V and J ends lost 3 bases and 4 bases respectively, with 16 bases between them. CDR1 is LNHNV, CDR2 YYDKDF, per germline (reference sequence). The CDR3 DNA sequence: TGTGCCACCAGCAGGCGGGGACTTCAGGGTTACGAGCAGTACTTC. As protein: CATSRRGLQGYEQYF.

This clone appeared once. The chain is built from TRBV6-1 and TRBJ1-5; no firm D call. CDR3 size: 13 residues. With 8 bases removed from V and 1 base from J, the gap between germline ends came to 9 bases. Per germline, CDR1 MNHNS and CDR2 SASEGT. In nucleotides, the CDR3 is TGTGCCAGCGCCCAGTTCAGCAATCAGCCCCAGCATTTT. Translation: CASAQFSNQPQHF.

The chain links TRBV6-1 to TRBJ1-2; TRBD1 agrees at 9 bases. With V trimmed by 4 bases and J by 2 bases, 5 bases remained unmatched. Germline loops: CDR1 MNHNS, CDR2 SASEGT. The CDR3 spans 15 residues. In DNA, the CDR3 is TGTGCCAGCAGTGGACCGGACAGGGGCAACTATGGCTACACCTTC. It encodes CASSGPDRGNYGYTF.

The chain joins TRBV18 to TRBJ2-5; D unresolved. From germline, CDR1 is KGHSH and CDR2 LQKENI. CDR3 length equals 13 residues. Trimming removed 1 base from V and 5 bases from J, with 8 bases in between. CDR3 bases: TGTGCCAGCTCACCACGGTCCGAGGAGACCCAGTACTTC. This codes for CASSPRSEETQYF. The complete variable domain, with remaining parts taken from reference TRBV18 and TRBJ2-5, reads NAGVMQNPRHLVRRRGQEARLRCSPMKGHSHVYWYRQLPEEGLKFMVYLQKENIIDESGMPKERFSAEFPKEGPSILRIQQVVRGDSAAYFCASSPRSEETQYFGPGTRLLVL.

The CDR3 coding sequence is TGCGCCAGCAGCTTGGGGGGGTCTAGCGGCACAGATACGCAGTATTTT. Its translation: CASSLGGSSGTDTQYF. The chain carries TRBV5-1 and TRBJ2-3; possibly TRBD2 for D (6 bases). This CDR3 spans 16 amino acids. Trimming shortened V by 0 bases and J by 1 base, and 12 bases separated the two germline ends. Germline V gene sequence: CDR1 SGHRS, CDR2 YFSETQ.

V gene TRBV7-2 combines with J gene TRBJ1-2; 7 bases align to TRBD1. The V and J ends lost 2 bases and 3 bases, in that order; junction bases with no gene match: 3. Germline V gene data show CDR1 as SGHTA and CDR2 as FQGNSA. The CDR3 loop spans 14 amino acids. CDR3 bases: TGTGCCAGCAGCTTACAGGGGACAGACTATGGCTACACCTTC. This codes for CASSLQGTDYGYTF.

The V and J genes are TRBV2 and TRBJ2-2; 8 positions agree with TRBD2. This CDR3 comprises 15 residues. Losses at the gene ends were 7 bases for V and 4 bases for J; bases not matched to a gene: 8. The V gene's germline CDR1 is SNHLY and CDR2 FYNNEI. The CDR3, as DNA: TGTGCCAGCACTAAGCGGGCGGGAGGCACCGGGGAGCTGTTTTTT. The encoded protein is CASTKRAGGTGELFF.

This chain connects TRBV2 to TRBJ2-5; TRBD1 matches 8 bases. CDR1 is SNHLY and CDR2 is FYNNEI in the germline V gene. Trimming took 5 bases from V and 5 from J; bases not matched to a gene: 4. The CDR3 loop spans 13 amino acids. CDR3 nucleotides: TGTGCCAGCAGTACGACAGGGGCCGAGACCCAGTACTTC. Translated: CASSTTGAETQYF. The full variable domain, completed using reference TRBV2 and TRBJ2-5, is EPEVTQTPSHQVTQMGQEVILRCVPISNHLYFYWYRQILGQKVEFLVSFYNNEISEKSEIFDDQFSVERPDGSNFTLKIRSTKLEDSAMYFCASSTTGAETQYFGPGTRLLVL.

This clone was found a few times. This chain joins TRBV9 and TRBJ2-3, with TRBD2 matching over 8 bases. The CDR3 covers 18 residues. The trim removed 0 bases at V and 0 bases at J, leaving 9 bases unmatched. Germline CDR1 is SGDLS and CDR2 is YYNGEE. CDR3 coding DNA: TGTGCCAGCAGCGTAGGGATGGCGGGAGGTGCTAGCACAGATACGCAGTATTTT. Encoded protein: CASSVGMAGGASTDTQYF.

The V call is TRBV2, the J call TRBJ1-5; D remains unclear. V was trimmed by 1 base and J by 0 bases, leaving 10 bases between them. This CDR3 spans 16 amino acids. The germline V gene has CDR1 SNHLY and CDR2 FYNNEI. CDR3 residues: CASSEVSEYSNQPQHF. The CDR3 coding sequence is TGTGCCAGCAGTGAAGTGTCCGAGTATAGCAATCAGCCCCAGCATTTT.

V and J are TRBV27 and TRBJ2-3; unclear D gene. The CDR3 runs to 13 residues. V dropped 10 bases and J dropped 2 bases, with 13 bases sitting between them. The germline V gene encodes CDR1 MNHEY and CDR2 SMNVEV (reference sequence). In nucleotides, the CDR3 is TGTGCCATAGCAGTTACCTTCACAGATACGCAGTATTTT. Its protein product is CAIAVTFTDTQYF.

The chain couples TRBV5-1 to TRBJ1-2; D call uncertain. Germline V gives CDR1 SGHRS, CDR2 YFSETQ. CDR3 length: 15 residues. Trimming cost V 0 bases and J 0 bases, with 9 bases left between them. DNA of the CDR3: TGCGCCAGCAGCTTGGTATCTAGCTCTAACTATGGCTACACCTTC. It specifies CASSLVSSSNYGYTF.